The 7 T cell receptor beta chains reported below all come from one sample, sequenced in a study of monozygotic twins with inflammatory bowel disease. TCRdb reprocessed the 5' RACE reads and keeps a single row for each CDR3 protein, giving no DNA. There are over 130,000 distinct CDR3 sequences in the sample, with less than 2.5% held by the top ten. The source material was blood. The receptors come from a human donor with ulcerative colitis or Crohn's disease, or a healthy co-twin of an affected twin (not recorded which).

This chain links TRBV7-2 with TRBJ2-3. Germline-derived CDR1 and CDR2 are SGHTA and FQGNSA. The CDR3 spans 13 residues. This CDR3 reads CASSLDGLGTQYF.

The rearrangement links TRBV7-2 to TRBJ2-7; TCRdb's assignment of TRBD1 cannot be checked, as there is no DNA. The CDR3 totals 14 residues. The germline CDR1 and CDR2 sequences are SGHTA and FQGNSA. This CDR3 is CASGTGGGSYEQYF.

The V call is TRBV5-1, the J call TRBJ1-1. The CDR3 totals 14 residues. Germline assignment: CDR1 SGHRS and CDR2 YFSETQ. CDR3 residues: CASSLRSMNTEAFF.

The rearrangement joins TRBV28 to TRBJ1-2; TCRdb's D gene call, TRBD1, goes unchecked for lack of DNA. Germline CDR1 is MDHEN and CDR2 is SYDVKM. The CDR3 sequence is 18 residues long. This chain's CDR3 is CASSLGAGTGEGDYGYTF.

J is TRBJ1-5 and V is TRBV30; lacking DNA, the TRBD1 call made by TCRdb goes unchecked. This CDR3 has 14 residues. The germline V gene encodes CDR1 GTSNPN and CDR2 SVGIG (reference sequence). This CDR3 is CAWSGTAFHQPQHF.

The chain has TRBV30 and TRBJ2-7; with no DNA, the TCRdb D assignment of TRBD1 cannot be verified. This CDR3 region has 14 residues. Germline assignment: CDR1 GTSNPN and CDR2 SVGIG (reference sequence). CDR3 protein: CACGWGTLDYEQYF.

The chain employs TRBV6-5 and TRBJ2-7; the D call from TCRdb, TRBD1, cannot be confirmed without DNA. Germline values: CDR1 MNHEY, CDR2 SVGAGI. The CDR3 runs to 16 residues. CDR3 region: CASSYGGAGGGYEQYF.